A single sample is the source of the 23 T cell receptor beta chains below, sequenced in a study of blood T cell repertoires in COVID-19. This table comes from immunoSEQ multiplex PCR, and its TCRdb copy is limited to in-frame clones, with some not included. The profile shows about 160,000 clones, around nine tenths of them singletons. The sequenced sample consisted of peripheral blood. All receptors derive from a woman in her seventies with COVID-19, enrolled during active disease.

V usage is TRBV28 and J usage is TRBJ2-1; TRBD1 is a possible D gene (6 bases). Germline V gene sequence: CDR1 MDHEN, CDR2 SYDVKM. The CDR3 contains 14 residues. V lost 4 bases to trimming and J lost 4 bases, with 11 bases between them. The CDR3 sequence: CASSSQGTYNEQFF. CDR3 nucleotide sequence: TGTGCCAGCAGTTCACAGGGCACTTACAATGAGCAGTTCTTC.

The V and J genes are TRBV6-5 and TRBJ1-6; the D gene is possibly TRBD1 (6 bases). The V end lost 0 bases, the J end lost 5 bases, and 8 bases lay between the germline ends. CDR1 and CDR2 from the germline V gene are MNHEY and SVGAGI. The CDR3 runs 15 residues. This CDR3 is CASSYSGGNNSPLHF. As DNA, the CDR3 is TGTGCCAGCAGTTACTCTGGGGGCAATAATTCACCCCTCCACTTT.

The chain employs TRBV5-1 and TRBJ2-5; TRBD1 agrees at 10 bases. The J segment lost 1 base and the V segment lost 4 bases, leaving 10 bases of the junction unmatched. The CDR3 sequence is 17 residues long. Per germline, CDR1 SGHRS and CDR2 YFSETQ. CDR3 loop: CASSISGTGVPQETQYF. CDR3 in DNA: TGCGCCAGCAGCATTTCCGGGACAGGGGTCCCCCAAGAGACCCAGTACTTC.

V usage is TRBV18 and J usage is TRBJ2-5, with TRBD2 identical over 7 bases. Trimming took 3 bases from V and 2 from J; bases not matched to a gene: 3. CDR3 size: 14 residues. Germline values: CDR1 KGHSH, CDR2 LQKENI. The CDR3 loop reads CASSPGLVQETQYF. CDR3 in DNA: TGTGCCAGCTCACCCGGACTAGTACAAGAGACCCAGTACTTC. Based on the CDR3 plus reference TRBV18 and TRBJ2-5, the full variable domain is NAGVMQNPRHLVRRRGQEARLRCSPMKGHSHVYWYRQLPEEGLKFMVYLQKENIIDESGMPKERFSAEFPKEGPSILRIQQVVRGDSAAYFCASSPGLVQETQYFGPGTRLLVL.

The V gene is TRBV5-1, the J gene TRBJ1-3; a possible D gene is TRBD1 (5 bases). From germline, CDR1 is SGHRS and CDR2 YFSETQ. V lost 5 bases and J 0 bases, leaving 9 bases between the germline ends. This CDR3 region has 14 residues. CDR3 sequence reads: CASSAGNSGNTIYF. The CDR3, as DNA: TGCGCCAGCAGTGCAGGGAACTCTGGAAACACCATATATTTT. Based on the CDR3 plus reference TRBV5-1 and TRBJ1-3, the full variable domain is KAGVTQTPRYLIKTRGQQVTLSCSPISGHRSVSWYQQTPGQGLQFLFEYFSETQRNKGNFPGRFSGRQFSNSRSEMNVSTLELGDSALYLCASSAGNSGNTIYFGEGSWLTVV.

This chain connects TRBV12-3 or TRBV12-4 to TRBJ2-7; possibly TRBD1 for D (5 bases). This CDR3 is built from 11 residues. Between the trimmed V and J ends, which lost 5 bases and 4 bases, there was a span of 6 bases. CDR3 sequence reads: CASSQGYEQYF. DNA of the CDR3: TGTGCCAGCAGTCAGGGTTACGAGCAGTACTTC.

The chain recombines TRBV28 with TRBJ1-5, with D tentatively TRBD1 (5 bases). The length of the CDR3 is 14 residues. Germline CDR1 and CDR2: MDHEN and SYDVKM. V was shortened by 6 bases and J by 7 bases, with 16 bases between the two germline ends. The CDR3 sequence is CASRRRGPGQPQHF. As DNA, the CDR3 is TGTGCCAGCAGGAGGCGGGGTCCAGGGCAGCCCCAGCATTTT.

J is TRBJ2-2 and V is TRBV7-2, with a tentative D call TRBD2 (6 bases). The CDR3 consists of 15 residues. Trimming took off 4 bases at V and 6 bases at J, with 15 bases between the two ends. The germline CDR1 and CDR2 sequences are SGHTA and FQGNSA. The CDR3 reads CASSSTRSGSGELFF. The CDR3 nucleotides are TGTGCCAGCAGCTCGACTAGGTCGGGGTCCGGGGAGCTGTTTTTT. The variable domain in full, with the rest retrieved from reference TRBV7-2 and TRBJ2-2, is GAGVSQSPSNKVTEKGKDVELRCDPISGHTALYWYRQSLGQGLEFLIYFQGNSAPDKSGLPSDRFSAERTGGSVSTLTIQRTQQEDSAVYLCASSSTRSGSGELFFGEGSRLTVL.

A few counts support this clone. V is TRBV7-9 and J is TRBJ1-2; a possible D gene is TRBD1 (6 bases). The germline V gene encodes CDR1 SEHNR and CDR2 FQNEAQ (reference sequence). Deletions cut 3 bases from V and 4 bases from J, with 9 bases between. The CDR3 consists of 13 residues. In DNA form, the CDR3 reads TGTGCCAGCAGCTTGGGGGGGCTCTATGGCTACACCTTC. Amino acids: CASSLGGLYGYTF.

This clone was seen a single time. The rearrangement joins TRBV6-6 to TRBJ2-7; possibly TRBD1 for D (6 bases). There are 14 residues in the CDR3. V dropped 5 bases and J dropped 0 bases, with 11 bases sitting between them. CDR1 is MNHNY, CDR2 SVGAGI, per germline (reference sequence). CDR3 protein: CASSNGQSSYEQYF. In nucleotides, the CDR3 is TGTGCCAGCAGTAACGGACAGAGCTCCTACGAGCAGTACTTC.

The chain combines TRBV29-1 with TRBJ2-5; 7 nucleotides match TRBD1. In germline, CDR1 is SQVTM, CDR2 ANQGSEA. This CDR3 has 11 amino acids. Unmatched junction bases numbered 3, after V lost 7 bases and J lost 4 bases. The DNA for the CDR3 is TGCAGCGGGGACAGTTCAGAGACCCAGTACTTC. As protein: CSGDSSETQYF.

The chain combines TRBV7-6 with TRBJ1-3; D might be TRBD1 (5 bases). Trimming pared 5 bases from V and 6 bases from J, leaving 11 bases between. The CDR3 contains 13 residues. Germline values: CDR1 SGHVS, CDR2 FNYEAQ. CDR3 nucleotides: TGTGCCAGCAGCCTACAGGCACCAAACACCATATATTTT. Translation: CASSLQAPNTIYF.

The rearrangement uses TRBV25-1 and TRBJ2-7; 8 bases map to TRBD2. CDR3 size: 13 residues. J lost 4 bases, V lost 8 bases, and 7 bases had no gene match. CDR1 is MGHDK, CDR2 SYGVNS, per germline. CDR3 nucleotide sequence: TGTGCCAGCCCGGGGGGGGCTGGGTACGAGCAGTACTTC. This sequence encodes CASPGGAGYEQYF.

The chain employs TRBV6-4 and TRBJ1-2, with TRBD1 as a possible D gene (6 bases). The V and J ends lost 3 bases and 4 bases respectively, with 15 bases between them. The CDR3 is made up of 15 amino acids. CDR1 is MRHNA, CDR2 SNTAGT, per germline. CDR3 in amino acids: CASSEYRVASYGYTF. The CDR3 DNA follows: TGTGCCAGCAGTGAGTACAGGGTGGCGAGCTATGGCTACACCTTC.

The rearrangement links TRBV19 to TRBJ1-4; 10 bases agree with TRBD1. The CDR3 runs 18 residues. Trimming took 5 bases from V and 1 from J; bases not matched to a gene: 10. CDR1 is LNHDA, CDR2 SQIVND, per germline (reference sequence). The CDR3 loop is CASSPGQGLLLTNEKLFF. The CDR3 nucleotides are TGTGCCAGTAGTCCGGGACAGGGGCTATTATTAACTAATGAAAAACTGTTTTTT.

The genes are TRBV7-9 and TRBJ1-5; D may be TRBD1 (6 bases). Trimming removed 5 bases at V and 4 bases at J, with 9 bases between. This CDR3 is 13 amino acids long. Germline assignment: CDR1 SEHNR and CDR2 FQNEAQ (reference sequence). The CDR3 DNA sequence: TGTGCCAGCAGCCGGACAGAAAATCAGCCCCAGCATTTT. This translates into CASSRTENQPQHF.

The chain couples TRBV3-1 (or the pseudogene TRBV3-2) to TRBJ2-5, with D unclear. CDR3 size: 15 residues. V dropped 0 bases and J dropped 7 bases, with 15 bases sitting between them. Germline CDR1 is LGHDT and CDR2 is YNNKEL (reference sequence). The chain's CDR3 is CASSQDLEPHRTQYF. CDR3 DNA sequence: TGTGCCAGCAGCCAAGACTTAGAACCTCACCGGACCCAGTACTTC.

The chain combines TRBV5-6 with TRBJ1-3; no definite D call. Trimming left V 1 base short and J 4 bases short, with 9 bases between. Germline CDR1 is SGHDT and CDR2 is YYEEEE. The CDR3 sequence is 14 residues long. In nucleotides, the CDR3 is TGTGCCAGCAGCTTGCGAGGGAAGGGAAACACCATATATTTT. It encodes CASSLRGKGNTIYF.

This clone showed up just a few times. The V gene is TRBV25-1, the J gene TRBJ1-2, with D uncertain. The CDR3 has 14 residues. Germline lookup yields CDR1 MGHDK and CDR2 SYGVNS. Trimming cost V 3 bases and J 4 bases, with 12 bases left between them. The CDR3 DNA reads as TGTGCCAGCAGTGATCTAAGCGGGCGCTATGGCTACACCTTC. Amino acid sequence: CASSDLSGRYGYTF.

The chain recombines TRBV21-1 with TRBJ1-4; the table's D gene call, TRBD1, was not cross checked with the DNA. TRBV21-1 is a known pseudogene. This CDR3 has 19 amino acids. The DNA of the CDR3 is TGTGCCAGCAGCAAAATAACGGTACTTGCGGGACAGGACTCTGAAAAACTGTTTTTT. Protein product: CASSKITVLAGQDSEKLFF.

V gene TRBV28 combines with J gene TRBJ2-7, with a weak D call TRBD1 (6 bases). This CDR3 is 11 amino acids long. Deletions cut 2 bases from V and 12 bases from J, with 11 bases between. The germline V gene has CDR1 MDHEN and CDR2 SYDVKM. In DNA, the CDR3 is TGTGCCAGCAGTTTAGATACAGGGTTGTACTTC. Its protein product is CASSLDTGLYF.

The chain employs TRBV6-5 and TRBJ1-4; no clear D. CDR3 size: 13 residues. Germline CDR1 is MNHEY and CDR2 is SVGAGI. V was shortened by 8 bases and J by 4 bases, with 11 bases between the two germline ends. Written as DNA, the CDR3 is TGTGCCAGCCGGCTGAGCGGTAATGAAAAACTGTTTTTT. It translates to CASRLSGNEKLFF.

The chain carries TRBV7-2 and TRBJ2-7; D might be TRBD1 (5 bases). The V end lost 4 bases, the J end lost 4 bases, and 17 bases lay between the germline ends. This CDR3 contains 15 residues. CDR1 SGHTA and CDR2 FQGNSA come from the germline V gene. CDR3 region: CASSWVGKGPYEQYF. The CDR3 nucleotides are TGTGCCAGCAGCTGGGTGGGGAAGGGGCCGTACGAGCAGTACTTC. The full variable domain, rest sourced from reference TRBV7-2 and TRBJ2-7, is GAGVSQSPSNKVTEKGKDVELRCDPISGHTALYWYRQSLGQGLEFLIYFQGNSAPDKSGLPSDRFSAERTGGSVSTLTIQRTQQEDSAVYLCASSWVGKGPYEQYFGPGTRLTVT.